This T cell receptor (beta chain) was observed in a study of T cells in Graves' hyperthyroidism and ophthalmopathy (dated by TCRdb to between 2017 and 2020). Regarding the study in general: Peripheral blood samples were taken at initial diagnosis, before any treatment was given. The paper describes TCR Vbeta CDR3 sequencing of roughly 130 peripheral blood samples, made up of some 40 ophthalmopathy patients, approximately 76 hyperthyroidism patients and roughly 17 progressor patients. After blood sampling, hyperthyroidism patients were treated with methimazole at a starting dose of 30 mg daily, and ophthalmopathy patients were treated with high-dose intravenous methylprednisolone. The 80 to 100 discovery patients were randomly divided into training and test sets at a 7:3 ratio. Thyroid tissue and blood T-cell repertoires from six Graves' hyperthyroidism patients were also compared in the study. TCR V-J signatures able to tell the groups apart were searched for in a discovery cohort of 90 to 100 patients, of whom roughly 42 had Graves' ophthalmopathy and 57 had stable Graves' hyperthyroidism. Prospective prediction of ophthalmopathy was tested in an independent validation cohort of fewer than 20 hyperthyroidism patients and 17 patients who later progressed to ophthalmopathy. Study-level results and caveats: Ophthalmopathy was separated from stable hyperthyroidism by a 13 V-J signature model, with roughly 88% sensitivity and roughly 81% specificity obtained in cross-validation and 80%/75% obtained in testing. Most expanded thyroid clonotypes (frequency above 0.001) were also detected in blood, suggesting blood repertoires may reflect thyroid immune responses. In validation, progression to ophthalmopathy was predicted by the model with almost 71% sensitivity and approximately 78% specificity, a median of 6.5 months before onset. Sample size was not statistically predetermined, and blinding of investigators to group allocation was not performed.

Moderately to severely active disease, a Clinical Activity Score of at least 3, a NOSPECS grade of at least 4, and a duration under 3 months were present in ophthalmopathy patients. The study excluded patients with uncontrolled infections, other autoimmune diseases, pregnancy or lactation. Diagnoses were based on clinical symptoms, serum thyroxine and TRAb, thyroid ultrasound and orbital computed tomography. Ficoll-Paque density gradient centrifugation was used to isolate PBMCs from about 10 ml of fresh peripheral blood. Total RNA was extracted using Trizol reagent, and RNA quality was assessed on an Agilent 2100 Bioanalyzer. Details on this clonotype: The specificity of this receptor is unknown. Base qualities are not recorded, but no much larger clone differs from it by a single base.

The CDR3 measures 17 amino acids from cysteine to phenylalanine. Only CDR3 DNA remains: 51 bases, in frame from the first base. Trimming removed 6 bases from V and 6 bases from J; the gene matches leave 11 bases unexplained. The germline V gene (reference sequence) supplies CDR1 MNHEY and CDR2 SMNVEV. The TCR beta CDR3 regions were amplified from RNA transcripts. A first-round RT-PCR of the TCR CDR3 used the HTBI primer set with the Qiagen OneStep RT-PCR kit. Libraries were constructed in a second round of multiplex PCR, after which size selection and purification were performed. Libraries were sequenced paired-end with 100 bp reads on an Illumina HiSeq2000. The source study handled its data this way. SOAPnuke was used to process the raw data, with reads discarded if the reads contained adapters or uncalled bases, had a mean Phred below 15, or lacked an exact constant-primer or identifier match. High-quality paired reads were merged using COPE v1.2.5, and each unique nucleotide sequence was defined as a clonotype. Clonotypes were aligned to IMGT TRBV, TRBD and TRBJ reference segments using MiTCR v1.1. The analysis included only V-J combinations with a frequency above 0.0001, which together covered around 99% of the repertoires. The TCS score was defined as F50 (clonal expansion) divided by E x V (chaos), with BLOSUM62-based TCRdist calculated between CDR3 peptides within each V-J. Welch's t-statistics and random forest reduced fewer than 550 V-J features to roughly 13, which were used in a naive Bayes classifier (R e1071). In-frame beta chains were kept once TCRdb had trimmed the public reads at Q25 with fastp and called clones with MiXCR. Rows are unified per CDR3 protein, each entry keeping the most common DNA and genes. The V and J calls, along with clone size, are taken from TCRdb and not from the paper's own processing. The sample table contains about 380,000 distinct CDR3 sequences; only one count was recorded for about 18% of them. 40% of the sample rests with the top ten.

The rearrangement combines TRBV27 with TRBJ2-1, with 13 junctional bases fitting TRBD2. Input material: blood. The TCR was taken from a man aged 18 to 29 with Graves' ophthalmopathy. The nucleotide sequence reads as follows: TGTGCCAGCAGCTATACCGGGACTAGCGGGGCAAGCAATGAGCAGTTCTTC. It translates to CASSYTGTSGASNEQFF.